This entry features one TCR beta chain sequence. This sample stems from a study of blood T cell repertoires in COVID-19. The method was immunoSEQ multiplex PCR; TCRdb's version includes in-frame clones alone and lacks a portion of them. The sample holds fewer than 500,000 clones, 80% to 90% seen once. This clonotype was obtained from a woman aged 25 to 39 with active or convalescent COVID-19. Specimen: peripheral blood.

In nucleotides, the CDR3 is TGTGCCAGCAGCTTGGAGGGGACAGACTGGAGCTCTGGAAACACCATATATTTT. As protein: CASSLEGTDWSSGNTIYF. The V gene is TRBV5-5, the J gene TRBJ1-3; 7 bases agree with TRBD1. Trimming cost V 0 bases and J 0 bases; bases outside gene matches: 9. The CDR3 loop spans 18 amino acids. Germline V gives CDR1 SGHKS, CDR2 YYEKEE (reference sequence).